Below are 6 T cell receptor beta chains sequenced from a single sample in a study of OX40 agonist ivuxolimab in advanced cancers. Method: immunoSEQ multiplex PCR; TCRdb's copy keeps in-frame clones and lacks some. This table holds approximately 75,000 clones, over 85% found once. This material consisted of CD4+ or CD8+ T cells sorted from blood, taken in a trial of the OX40 agonist ivuxolimab. These receptors came from an adult with an advanced solid tumor such as melanoma, head and neck, liver or kidney cancer.

The CDR3 here is CASSPVQGPINSPLHF. As DNA, the CDR3 is TGTGCCAGCAGTCCCGTGCAGGGGCCGATAAATTCACCCCTCCACTTT. The chain employs TRBV28 and TRBJ1-6; maybe TRBD1 (6 bases). With 5 bases removed from V and 7 bases from J, the gap between germline ends came to 18 bases. There are 16 residues in the CDR3. The germline CDR1 and CDR2 sequences are MDHEN and SYDVKM.

J is TRBJ2-7 and V is TRBV7-2; D gene uncertain. Trimming took off 2 bases at V and 4 bases at J, with 3 bases between the two ends. This CDR3 region has 11 residues. Germline CDR1 reads SGHTA; CDR2 reads FQGNSA. This chain's CDR3 is CASSLFYEQYF. The CDR3 DNA follows: TGTGCCAGCAGCTTATTTTACGAGCAGTACTTC.

This chain uses TRBV5-1 with TRBJ2-5, with D tentatively TRBD1 or TRBD2 (6 bases each). Trimming took 4 bases from V and 1 from J, leaving 14 bases between them. Germline V lookup: CDR1 SGHRS, CDR2 YFSETQ. The CDR3 length is 15 residues. CDR3 in DNA: TGCGCCAGCAGCCGGACGTGGGGGGCCCAAGAGACCCAGTACTTC. Its translation is CASSRTWGAQETQYF.

This clone appeared once. This CDR3 reads CATSRVTGDTGELFF. CDR3 bases: TGTGCCACCAGCAGAGTTACGGGGGACACCGGGGAGCTGTTTTTT. This chain links TRBV15 with TRBJ2-2; possible D gene TRBD2, 6 bases. Trimming cost V 1 base and J 3 bases, with 9 bases left between them. This CDR3 has 15 amino acids. Germline CDR1 LNHNV, CDR2 YYDKDF (reference sequence).

This clone was observed a single time. The V gene is TRBV6-1, the J gene TRBJ2-7, with a tentative D call TRBD2 (6 bases). The CDR3 length is 16 residues. From germline, CDR1 is MNHNS and CDR2 SASEGT. Deletions cut 4 bases from V and 3 bases from J, with 19 bases between. CDR3 nucleotide sequence: TGTGCCAGCAGTGTCCTTAGCGGCGGAGGAAACTACGAGCAGTACTTC. It is translated as CASSVLSGGGNYEQYF.

The chain is built from TRBV21-1 and TRBJ2-1. TRBV21-1 counts as a pseudogene. This CDR3 is 13 amino acids long. CDR3 DNA: TGTGCCAGCAGCCAGACGGGGCGGGATGAGCAGTTCTTC. It is translated as CASSQTGRDEQFF.